This is a list of T cell receptor beta chains from one sample in a study of T cell responses to AZD1222 COVID-19 vaccine. Libraries were prepared by immunoSEQ multiplex PCR; TCRdb keeps only in-frame clonotypes and omits some of them. Among approximately 170,000 clones listed, 75% to 95% were seen once. The source was peripheral blood, collected on day 0 of AZD1222 vaccination. These TCRs come from an adult in good health. Both conserved end residues are trimmed from each CDR3.

j_call v_call cdr3_aa
TRBJ1-1 TRBV30 AWGTALAVEAF
TRBJ1-1 TRBV7-3 ASSGQGNTEAF
TRBJ1-1 TRBV5-1 ASSLTWDTEAF
TRBJ2-1 TRBV27 ASSLREYNEQF
TRBJ2-2 TRBV18 ASSPQGVSGELF
TRBJ1-2 TRBV3-1/TRBV3-2 ASSQARGANYGYT
TRBJ1-6 TRBV11-2 ASSPSGLSYNSPLH
TRBJ2-3 TRBV11-3 ASSATSGSDRSTDTQY
TRBJ2-6 TRBV5-1 ASSNTSGANVLT
TRBJ2-5 TRBV2 ASRGQGRETQY
TRBJ2-5 TRBV6-5 ASSRDSEETQY
TRBJ2-4 TRBV5-5 ASSWVGGGPSTKNIQY
TRBJ1-5 TRBV11-2 ASSLGAGGSNQPQH
TRBJ2-3 TRBV18 ASSPGQPGDTQY
TRBJ1-2 TRBV11-2 ASSFDNYGYT
TRBJ2-7 TRBV7-2 ASRGTGRNEQY
TRBJ1-6 TRBV4-2 ASSQGGQGSSPLH
TRBJ1-1 TRBV28 ASSPLGAEAF
TRBJ2-1 TRBV28 ASSFWGAPPYNEQF
TRBJ2-5 TRBV4-1 ASSQALAGTQY
TRBJ1-6 TRBV19 ASSAGTGTNNSPLH
TRBJ1-6 TRBV10-1 ASSGGGVESPLH
TRBJ1-5 TRBV30 AWSVLRGAQPQH
TRBJ1-5 TRBV27 ASSLGTGGLNQPQH
TRBJ1-5 TRBV12-3/TRBV12-4 ASIEGGNQPQH
TRBJ2-7 TRBV29-1 SVRDPNPGEQY
TRBJ1-2 TRBV6-5 ASRIPGQPPYGYT
TRBJ1-1 TRBV6-5 ASSYRGPFTEAF
TRBJ2-7 TRBV19 ATQGGFYEQY
TRBJ1-6 TRBV28 ASRLSDSYNSPLH
TRBJ2-2 TRBV28 ASATSGRAVGTGELF
TRBJ2-1 TRBV7-6 ASSLGGVGSSYNEQF
TRBJ2-1 TRBV7-9 ASSGQYRVVDNEQF
TRBJ1-6 TRBV2 ASRRGSSYNSPLH
TRBJ1-6 TRBV19 ASSGVQGGSPLH
TRBJ2-2 TRBV7-8 ASSWGQRINTGELF
TRBJ2-7 TRBV28 ASSETRTGWGTYEQY
TRBJ2-1 TRBV2 ASSEITEQF
TRBJ1-5 TRBV5-1 ASSLEGGDQPQH
TRBJ2-7 TRBV27 ASADPYYEQY
TRBJ1-4 TRBV7-9 ASSLGQGMGEKLF
TRBJ2-5 TRBV6-2/TRBV6-3 ASSYAGTVETQY
TRBJ1-4 TRBV19 ASSTPGRRGEKLF
TRBJ2-6 TRBV11-2 ASSTLAGGPQRANVLT
TRBJ1-3 TRBV2 ASSDGRTGNTIY
TRBJ2-2 TRBV6-5 ASRRGGDGGGELF
TRBJ2-7 TRBV5-1 ASSLALHPPGASSYEQY
TRBJ2-5 TRBV5-1 ASSPGTTGDETQY